One and the same sample provided the 29 T cell receptor beta chains below, sequenced in a study of cytomegalovirus exposure and HLA in healthy donors (dated by TCRdb to 2016 to 2017). Library preparation was by the immunoSEQ multiplex PCR assay. For the multiplex PCR, a mixture combining 60 forward primers for TCR Vbeta segments and 13 reverse primers for TCR Jbeta segments was used. The table comes from immuneACCESS by way of TCRdb, which keeps in-frame sequences with V and J called. Part of the clones is missing from these tables; in studies checked, under half for an unresolved V gene and the rest for unknown reasons. The sample table records about 62,000 clones; about three quarters of these occur just once. The ten largest clones add up to about 8.8% of the sample. Specimen: PBMCs. Receptors were obtained from a middle-aged man in good health and CMV-seronegative.

This rearrangement joins TRBV6-1 to TRBJ1-5; no firm D call. CDR3 size: 15 residues. The ends were cut back, 1 base at V and 3 bases at J, with 10 bases in the middle. Germline V CDR1 and CDR2: MNHNS, SASEGT. CDR3 nucleotides: TGTGCCAGCAGTGAAGGCAGGTGGTTCAATCAGCCCCAGCATTTT. This sequence encodes CASSEGRWFNQPQHF.

The chain combines TRBV15 with TRBJ2-1, with D possibly being TRBD2 (5 bases). This CDR3 spans 14 amino acids. Germline V gene sequence: CDR1 LNHNV, CDR2 YYDKDF (reference sequence). Trimming removed 0 bases from V and 9 bases from J, with 12 bases in between. DNA for the CDR3: TGTGCCACCAGCAGAGATAACGGGGTGGCTGAGCAGTTCTTC. It is translated as CATSRDNGVAEQFF. Full variable domain (outside the CDR3, taken from reference TRBV15 and TRBJ2-1): DAMVIQNPRYQVTQFGKPVTLSCSQTLNHNVMYWYQQKSSQAPKLLFHYYDKDFNNEADTPDNFQSRRPNTSFCFLDIRSPGLGDTAMYLCATSRDNGVAEQFFGPGTRLTVL.

The chain links TRBV7-9 to TRBJ2-2; TRBD2 might be the D (5 bases). CDR1 is SEHNR and CDR2 is FQNEAQ in the germline V gene (reference sequence). Trimming left V 1 base short and J 5 bases short, with 14 bases between. The CDR3 length is 16 residues. In nucleotides, the CDR3 is TGTGCCAGCAGCTTAGATCGGACCGGGAAGACCGGGGAGCTGTTTTTT. It yields the protein CASSLDRTGKTGELFF.

The genes are TRBV7-8 and TRBJ2-5; D might be TRBD2 (5 bases). The ends were cut back, 5 bases at V and 4 bases at J, with 14 bases in the middle. This CDR3 has 14 amino acids. The germline V gene encodes CDR1 SGHVS and CDR2 FQNEAQ. CDR3 amino acids: CASSLRRRGETQYF. The CDR3 DNA sequence: TGTGCCAGCAGCCTCAGGAGGAGAGGAGAGACCCAGTACTTC. The full variable domain, rest sourced from reference TRBV7-8 and TRBJ2-5, is GAGVSQSPRYKVAKRGQDVALRCDPISGHVSLFWYQQALGQGPEFLTYFQNEAQLDKSGLPSDRFFAERPEGSVSTLKIQRTQQEDSAVYLCASSLRRRGETQYFGPGTRLLVL.

This clone was recorded once. J is TRBJ1-1 and V is TRBV6-6; TRBD1 agrees at 8 bases. The germline V gene encodes CDR1 MNHNY and CDR2 SVGAGI (reference sequence). The CDR3 contains 14 residues. J was trimmed by 4 bases and V by 5 bases; bases with no gene match: 6. CDR3 loop: CASSLQGVGTEAFF. The CDR3 DNA is TGTGCCAGCAGTCTACAGGGGGTTGGCACTGAAGCTTTCTTT.

This clone has just one count. The chain uses TRBV7-9 and TRBJ2-1; D perhaps matches TRBD1 (5 bases). The CDR3 sequence is 11 residues long. V was trimmed by 9 bases and J by 7 bases, leaving 10 bases between them. Germline values: CDR1 SEHNR, CDR2 FQNEAQ (reference sequence). The DNA for the CDR3 is TGTGCCAGTGACCAGGGTAATGAGCAGTTCTTC. This encodes CASDQGNEQFF.

CDR3 nucleotides: TGTGCTAGTGGTTTGCTACATACAGGGGCTCTTGGTGAAAAACTGTTTTTT. Encoded protein: CASGLLHTGALGEKLFF. The rearrangement links TRBV12-5 to TRBJ1-4; 7 bases are shared with TRBD1. V lost 2 bases to trimming and J lost 7 bases; unmatched junction nucleotides: 13. Looked up from germline, CDR1 is LGHNT and CDR2 is FRNRAP. The CDR3 sequence is 17 residues long.

The chain has TRBV6-5 and TRBJ1-2, with 9 nucleotides matching TRBD1. CDR3 size: 13 residues. Looked up from germline, CDR1 is MNHEY and CDR2 is SVGAGI. Trimming at V came to 7 bases and at J to 4 bases, leaving 4 bases not matched to a gene. DNA for the CDR3: TGTGCCAGCACCCCGGACAGGGGCTATGGCTACACCTTC. It codes for CASTPDRGYGYTF.

The gene calls are TRBV7-6 and TRBJ2-2, with D possibly TRBD2 on 7 matching bases. The CDR3 contains 16 residues. The germline CDR1 and CDR2 sequences are SGHVS and FNYEAQ. The germline V and J ends were trimmed by 6 bases and 4 bases, with 18 bases remaining between them. CDR3 residues: CASRGEGESRTGELFF. CDR3 DNA: TGTGCCAGCAGGGGGGAGGGGGAAAGTCGCACCGGGGAGCTGTTTTTT.

The chain couples TRBV5-1 to TRBJ2-1; D remains unclear. Between the trimmed V and J ends, which lost 6 bases and 5 bases, there was a span of 12 bases. In germline, CDR1 is SGHRS, CDR2 YFSETQ. The CDR3 covers 13 residues. This chain's CDR3 is CASIGPSHNEQFF. The CDR3 coding sequence is TGCGCCAGCATTGGCCCTTCTCACAATGAGCAGTTCTTC.

This clone came up a few times. This likely stems from a read error, as it lies one base from a far larger clone. The V and J genes are TRBV5-6 and TRBJ2-7; possibly TRBD1 for D (6 bases). Trimming cost V 3 bases and J 0 bases, with 13 bases left between them. The CDR3 is made up of 15 amino acids. CDR1 and CDR2 (germline): SGHDT, YYEEEE. In nucleotides, the CDR3 is TGTGCCAGCAGCTGGACAGCTTCACCCTCCTACGAGCAGTACTTC. This translates into CASSWTASPSYEQYF.

The V and J genes are TRBV7-2 and TRBJ1-1, with 10 bases matching TRBD1. Germline CDR1 and CDR2: SGHTA and FQGNSA. Trimming removed 5 bases from V and 1 base from J; junction bases left unmatched: 4. The length of the CDR3 is 15 residues. The CDR3 coding sequence is TGTGCCAGCAGCATGACAGGGGGCACGAACACTGAAGCTTTCTTT. It is translated as CASSMTGGTNTEAFF.

V usage is TRBV7-9 and J usage is TRBJ2-7; possibly TRBD1 for D (6 bases). Per the germline V gene, CDR1 is SEHNR and CDR2 is FQNEAQ (reference sequence). Deletions cut 3 bases from V and 3 bases from J, with 12 bases between. The CDR3 is 14 amino acids. The CDR3 sequence is CASSFEGTLYEQYF. The CDR3 DNA follows: TGTGCCAGCAGCTTCGAAGGGACACTCTACGAGCAGTACTTC. Variable domain in full (rest from reference TRBV7-9 and TRBJ2-7): DTGVSQNPRHKITKRGQNVTFRCDPISEHNRLYWYRQTLGQGPEFLTYFQNEAQLEKSRLLSDRFSAERPKGSFSTLEIQRTEQGDSAMYLCASSFEGTLYEQYFGPGTRLTVT.

The CDR3 protein is CASSRRTSGGSGGGQFF. The CDR3 nucleotides are TGCGCCAGCAGCCGGCGGACTAGCGGGGGGAGCGGGGGGGGGCAGTTCTTC. V gene TRBV4-1 combines with J gene TRBJ2-1; 14 nucleotides agree with TRBD2. This CDR3 spans 17 amino acids. Per germline, CDR1 MGHRA and CDR2 YSYEKL. V dropped 4 bases and J dropped 12; count of bases not matched to a gene: 14.

The V and J genes are TRBV5-6 and TRBJ1-1, with TRBD1 as a possible D gene (5 bases). Germline V lookup: CDR1 SGHDT, CDR2 YYEEEE. Trimming shortened V by 0 bases and J by 1 base, and 7 bases separated the two germline ends. This CDR3 is 14 amino acids long. The CDR3 nucleotides are TGTGCCAGCAGCTTGGATCAGGGGAACACTGAAGCTTTCTTT. This codes for CASSLDQGNTEAFF.

This chain joins TRBV5-1 and TRBJ2-1, with D possibly being TRBD1 (6 bases). The V and J ends lost 4 bases and 6 bases respectively, with 14 bases between them. Germline CDR1 reads SGHRS; CDR2 reads YFSETQ. The CDR3 loop spans 14 amino acids. The CDR3 nucleotides are TGCGCCAGCAGCGCAGACAGGTTAGGCAATGAGCAGTTCTTC. Translation: CASSADRLGNEQFF.

The chain recombines TRBV11-3 with TRBJ2-7; D may be TRBD1 (5 bases). The germline V gene encodes CDR1 SGHNT and CDR2 YENEEA. Trimming stripped 1 base from V and 1 base from J, with 11 bases between. The CDR3 consists of 15 residues. The CDR3 DNA reads TGTGCCAGCAGCTTAGGGGCAGGGCCTTCCTACGAGCAGTACTTC. Residues: CASSLGAGPSYEQYF.

Turning to this clone: Other DNA variants within this sample encode the same CDR3. The chain couples TRBV5-1 to TRBJ2-7; possible D gene TRBD2, 6 bases. Germline V CDR1 and CDR2: SGHRS, YFSETQ. This CDR3 has 14 residues. Trimming removed 10 bases from V and 4 bases from J, with 21 bases in between. The CDR3 loop reads CASSPGTLTYEQYF. The CDR3 nucleotides read TGCGCCTCCTCTCCCGGGACTCTTACTTACGAGCAGTACTTC.

The J gene is TRBJ2-2, the V gene TRBV27; 7 bases line up with TRBD1. V trimming: 0 bases; J trimming: 6 bases; junction bases outside the gene matches: 4. The CDR3 has 15 amino acids. Germline V lookup: CDR1 MNHEY, CDR2 SMNVEV (reference sequence). The DNA for the CDR3 is TGTGCCAGCAGTTTATCGAGGGGGCTCCCCGGGGAGCTGTTTTTT. Residues: CASSLSRGLPGELFF.

J is TRBJ2-1 and V is TRBV18; 15 nucleotides align to TRBD2. The CDR3 spans 16 residues. V trimming: 3 bases; J trimming: 10 bases; junction bases outside the gene matches: 7. From germline, CDR1 is KGHSH and CDR2 LQKENI. The CDR3 loop reads CASSPWTSGGAGEQFF. The CDR3, as DNA: TGTGCCAGCTCACCCTGGACTAGCGGGGGGGCAGGGGAGCAGTTCTTC.

The V gene is TRBV10-3, the J gene TRBJ2-5, with TRBD1 as a possible D gene (6 bases). Gene TRBJ2-7 matches the end of the DNA better, so the J call may be wrong. This CDR3 is built from 15 residues. In germline, CDR1 is ENHRY, CDR2 SYGVKD. The CDR3 sequence is CAIRTGQTETYEQYF. CDR3 DNA: TGTGCCATCAGGACTGGACAGACCGAAACCTACGAGCAGTACTTC.

Comment on this clone: Mismatch with germline at one junction end may stem from a read error. The V call is TRBV6-4, the J call TRBJ1-3; possibly TRBD1 for D (5 bases). CDR3 length equals 15 residues. Germline values: CDR1 MRHNA, CDR2 SNTAGT. The CDR3 spells CASSDRGQGGDTIYF. The CDR3 nucleotides read TGTGCCAGCAGTGACCGCGGCCAGGGTGGAGACACCATATATTTT.

This rearrangement joins TRBV6-1 to TRBJ2-5; 11 positions agree with TRBD2. Germline V CDR1 and CDR2: MNHNS, SASEGT. J lost 7 bases, V lost 2 bases, and 9 bases had no gene match. This CDR3 region has 16 residues. The CDR3 sequence is CASSELAGGFRGTQYF. The CDR3 DNA reads TGTGCCAGCAGTGAACTAGCGGGGGGTTTTCGGGGGACCCAGTACTTC.

This chain joins TRBV11-2 and TRBJ2-3; maybe TRBD2 (5 bases). Between the trimmed V and J ends, which lost 4 bases and 3 bases, there was a span of 14 bases. The CDR3 has 15 residues. Germline lookup yields CDR1 SGHAT and CDR2 FQNNGV. The CDR3 region is CASSSVRALTDTQYF. In DNA, the CDR3 is TGTGCCAGCAGCTCGGTGAGGGCCCTAACAGATACGCAGTATTTT.

As regards this clone: This sample also contains other DNA sequences that code for the same CDR3. This rearrangement joins TRBV27 to TRBJ2-7, with TRBD2 matching 8 bases. With V trimmed by 6 bases and J by 2 bases, 9 bases remained unmatched. The CDR3 consists of 15 residues. Germline assignment: CDR1 MNHEY and CDR2 SMNVEV (reference sequence). CDR3 in amino acids: CASRSTGTRTYEQYF. CDR3 nucleotides: TGTGCCAGCAGATCAACCGGGACTAGAACCTACGAGCAGTACTTC.

This chain joins TRBV7-9 and TRBJ2-7, with D hard to call. Germline V gene sequence: CDR1 SEHNR, CDR2 FQNEAQ (reference sequence). This CDR3 is 12 amino acids long. V gave up 5 bases and J gave up 2 bases, with 7 bases separating them. The CDR3 DNA is TGTGCCAGCAGCCCTGCGCCCTACGAGCAGTACTTC. Translation: CASSPAPYEQYF.

The V call is TRBV11-3, the J call TRBJ2-7, with 7 bases fitting TRBD1. V trimming: 5 bases; J trimming: 4 bases; junction bases outside the gene matches: 5. Germline V gene sequence: CDR1 SGHNT, CDR2 YENEEA. This CDR3 comprises 13 residues. The CDR3 protein is CASSPGQSYEQYF. The CDR3, as DNA: TGTGCCAGCAGCCCGGGACAGAGTTACGAGCAGTACTTC.

The chain links TRBV6-6 to TRBJ1-2; D uncertain. CDR3 size: 15 residues. Trimming took off 7 bases at V and 3 bases at J, with 18 bases between the two ends. Looked up from germline, CDR1 is MNHNY and CDR2 is SVGAGI (reference sequence). CDR3 DNA sequence: TGTGCCAGCACCGACGGCGGGAGGGTATACTATGGCTACACCTTC. This gives the protein CASTDGGRVYYGYTF.

The chain carries TRBV15 and TRBJ2-7; 9 bases match TRBD1. The CDR3 is 15 amino acids. The V and J ends lost 2 bases and 5 bases, in that order; junction bases with no gene match: 7. Germline CDR1 is LNHNV and CDR2 is YYDKDF (reference sequence). CDR3 DNA sequence: TGTGCCACCAGCAGAACCGGGACAGGGACCGACGAGCAGTACTTC. Translation gives CATSRTGTGTDEQYF.